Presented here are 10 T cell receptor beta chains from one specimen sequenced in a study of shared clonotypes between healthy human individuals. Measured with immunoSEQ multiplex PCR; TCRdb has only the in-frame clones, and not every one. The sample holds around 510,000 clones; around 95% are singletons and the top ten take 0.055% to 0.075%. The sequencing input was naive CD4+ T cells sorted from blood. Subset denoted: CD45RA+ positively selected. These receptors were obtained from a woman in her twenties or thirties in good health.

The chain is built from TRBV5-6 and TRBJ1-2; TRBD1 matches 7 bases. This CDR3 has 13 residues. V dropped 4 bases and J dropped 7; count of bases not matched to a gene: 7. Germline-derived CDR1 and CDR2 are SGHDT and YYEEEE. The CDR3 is CASSPGQSLGYTF. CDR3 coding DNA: TGTGCCAGCAGCCCGGGACAGTCCCTTGGCTACACCTTC.

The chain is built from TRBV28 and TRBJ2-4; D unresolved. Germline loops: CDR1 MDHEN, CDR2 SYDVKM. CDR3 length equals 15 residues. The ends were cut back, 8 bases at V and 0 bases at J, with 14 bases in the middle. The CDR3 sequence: CASQSSWLAKNIQYF. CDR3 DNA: TGTGCCAGCCAGTCCTCCTGGCTAGCCAAAAACATTCAGTACTTC.

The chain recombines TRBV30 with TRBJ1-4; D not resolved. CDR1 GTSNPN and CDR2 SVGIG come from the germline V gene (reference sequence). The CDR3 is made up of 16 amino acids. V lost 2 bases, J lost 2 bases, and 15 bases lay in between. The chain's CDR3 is CAWSSREGQTNEKLFF. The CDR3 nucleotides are TGTGCCTGGAGTTCTCGGGAGGGCCAGACTAATGAAAAACTGTTTTTT.

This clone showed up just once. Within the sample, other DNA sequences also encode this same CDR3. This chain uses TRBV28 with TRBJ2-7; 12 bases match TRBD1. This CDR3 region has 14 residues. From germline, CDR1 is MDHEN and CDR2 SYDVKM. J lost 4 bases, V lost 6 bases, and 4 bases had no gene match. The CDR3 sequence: CASRGQGASYEQYF. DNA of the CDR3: TGTGCCAGCAGGGGACAGGGGGCGAGTTACGAGCAGTACTTC.

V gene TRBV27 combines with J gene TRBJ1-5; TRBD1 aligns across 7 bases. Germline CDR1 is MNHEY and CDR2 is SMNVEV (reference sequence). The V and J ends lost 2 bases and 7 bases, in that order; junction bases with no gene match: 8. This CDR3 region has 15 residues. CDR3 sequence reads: CASSLGQGERQPQHF. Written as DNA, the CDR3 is TGTGCCAGCAGTTTAGGGCAGGGGGAACGACAGCCCCAGCATTTT.

For the CDR3, the DNA is TGCGCCAGCAGCCAAGTCTATTCTAATGAAAAACTGTTTTTT. Residues: CASSQVYSNEKLFF. V gene TRBV4-1 combines with J gene TRBJ1-4, with no clear D. Germline V lookup: CDR1 MGHRA, CDR2 YSYEKL. This CDR3 spans 14 amino acids. The V and J ends lost 1 base and 3 bases respectively, with 6 bases between them.

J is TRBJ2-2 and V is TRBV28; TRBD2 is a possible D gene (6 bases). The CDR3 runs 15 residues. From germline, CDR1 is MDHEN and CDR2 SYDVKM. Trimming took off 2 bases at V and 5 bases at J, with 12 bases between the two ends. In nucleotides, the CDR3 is TGTGCCAGCAGTTTAAGGAGGGTCCTAACCGGGGAGCTGTTTTTT. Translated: CASSLRRVLTGELFF.

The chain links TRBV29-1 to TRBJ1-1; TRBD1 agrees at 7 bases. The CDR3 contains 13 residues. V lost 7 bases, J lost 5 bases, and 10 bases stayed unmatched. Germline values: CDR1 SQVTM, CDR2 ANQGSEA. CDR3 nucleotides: TGCAGCGGGTTTACGGGACAGATGACTGAAGCTTTCTTT. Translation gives CSGFTGQMTEAFF.

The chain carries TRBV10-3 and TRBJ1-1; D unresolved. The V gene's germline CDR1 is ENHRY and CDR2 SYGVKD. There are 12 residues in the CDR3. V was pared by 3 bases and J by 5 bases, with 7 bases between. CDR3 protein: CAISEWGTEAFF. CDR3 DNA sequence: TGTGCCATCAGTGAATGGGGAACTGAAGCTTTCTTT.

CDR3 DNA: TGTGCCAGCAGCTTTCGCCTCGGCGGGACCGGGGAGCTGTTTTTT. The encoded protein is CASSFRLGGTGELFF. This sequence joins TRBV7-9 and TRBJ2-2; D is perhaps TRBD2 (5 bases). CDR3 size: 15 residues. V lost 3 bases, J lost 5 bases, and 13 bases lay in between. CDR1 and CDR2 from the germline V gene are SEHNR and FQNEAQ (reference sequence).